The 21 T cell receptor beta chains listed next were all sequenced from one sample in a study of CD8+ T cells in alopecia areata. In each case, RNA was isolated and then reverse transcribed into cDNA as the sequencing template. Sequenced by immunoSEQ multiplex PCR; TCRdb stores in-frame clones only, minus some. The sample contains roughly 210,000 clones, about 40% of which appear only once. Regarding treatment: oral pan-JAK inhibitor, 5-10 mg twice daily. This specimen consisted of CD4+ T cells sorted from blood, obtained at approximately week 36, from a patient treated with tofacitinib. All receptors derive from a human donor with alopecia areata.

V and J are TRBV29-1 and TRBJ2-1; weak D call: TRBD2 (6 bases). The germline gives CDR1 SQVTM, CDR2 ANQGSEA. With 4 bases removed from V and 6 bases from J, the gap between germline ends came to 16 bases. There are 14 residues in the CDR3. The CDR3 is CSVGRGLGGNEQFF. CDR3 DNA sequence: TGCAGCGTTGGGAGGGGCCTGGGCGGCAATGAGCAGTTCTTC.

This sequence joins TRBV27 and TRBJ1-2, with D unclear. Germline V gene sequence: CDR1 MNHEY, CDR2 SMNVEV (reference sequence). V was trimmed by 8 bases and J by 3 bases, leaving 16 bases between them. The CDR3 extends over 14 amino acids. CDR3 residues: CASSSAGWDYGYTF. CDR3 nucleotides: TGTGCCAGCTCATCTGCGGGTTGGGACTATGGCTACACCTTC.

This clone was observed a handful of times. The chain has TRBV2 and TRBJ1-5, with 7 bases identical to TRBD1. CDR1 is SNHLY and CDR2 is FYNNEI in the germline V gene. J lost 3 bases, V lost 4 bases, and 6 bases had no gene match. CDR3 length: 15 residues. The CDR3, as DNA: TGTGCCAGCAGTGCAGGGGGGGCCTACAATCAGCCCCAGCATTTT. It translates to CASSAGGAYNQPQHF.

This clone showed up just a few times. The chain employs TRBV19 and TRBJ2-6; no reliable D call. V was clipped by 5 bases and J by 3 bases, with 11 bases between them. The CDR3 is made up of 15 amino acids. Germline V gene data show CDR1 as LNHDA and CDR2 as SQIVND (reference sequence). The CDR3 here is CASSQRLLGANVLTF. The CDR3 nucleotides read TGTGCCAGTAGTCAACGTTTGCTTGGGGCCAACGTCCTGACTTTC.

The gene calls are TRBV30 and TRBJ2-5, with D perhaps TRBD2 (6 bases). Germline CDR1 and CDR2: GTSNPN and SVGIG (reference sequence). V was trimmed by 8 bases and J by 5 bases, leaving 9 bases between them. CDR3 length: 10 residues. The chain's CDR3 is CAGRGETQYF. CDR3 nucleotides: TGTGCCGGGCGGGGCGAGACCCAGTACTTC.

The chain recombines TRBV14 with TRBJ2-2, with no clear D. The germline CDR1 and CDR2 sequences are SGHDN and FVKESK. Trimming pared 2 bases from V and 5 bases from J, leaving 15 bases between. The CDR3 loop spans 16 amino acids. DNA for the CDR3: TGTGCCAGCAGCCAACGTAGATCCCTAAGGACCGGGGAGCTGTTTTTT. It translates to CASSQRRSLRTGELFF.

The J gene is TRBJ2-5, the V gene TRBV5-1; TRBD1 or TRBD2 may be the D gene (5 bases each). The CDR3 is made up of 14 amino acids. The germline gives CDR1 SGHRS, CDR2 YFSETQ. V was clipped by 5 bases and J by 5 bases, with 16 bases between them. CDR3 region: CASRERDDKETQYF. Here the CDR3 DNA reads TGCGCCAGCAGGGAAAGGGACGATAAGGAGACCCAGTACTTC.

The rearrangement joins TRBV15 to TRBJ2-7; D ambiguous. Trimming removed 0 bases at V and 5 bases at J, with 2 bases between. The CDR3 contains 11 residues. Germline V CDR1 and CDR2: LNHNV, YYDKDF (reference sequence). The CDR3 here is CATSRDHEQYF. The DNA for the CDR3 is TGTGCCACCAGCAGAGACCACGAGCAGTACTTC. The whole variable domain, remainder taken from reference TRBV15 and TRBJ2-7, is DAMVIQNPRYQVTQFGKPVTLSCSQTLNHNVMYWYQQKSSQAPKLLFHYYDKDFNNEADTPDNFQSRRPNTSFCFLDIRSPGLGDTAMYLCATSRDHEQYFGPGTRLTVT.

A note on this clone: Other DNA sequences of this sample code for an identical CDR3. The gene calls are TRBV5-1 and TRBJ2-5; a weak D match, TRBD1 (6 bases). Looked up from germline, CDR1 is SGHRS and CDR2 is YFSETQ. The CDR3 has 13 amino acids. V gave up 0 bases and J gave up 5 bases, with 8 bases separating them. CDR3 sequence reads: CASSLGGLETQYF. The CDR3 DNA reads TGCGCCAGCAGCTTGGGGGGGCTGGAGACCCAGTACTTC.

The CDR3 reads CAWSIGREGDEQFF. The CDR3, as DNA: TGTGCCTGGAGTATAGGACGGGAGGGGGATGAGCAGTTCTTC. This chain links TRBV30 with TRBJ2-1, with TRBD2 matching 8 bases. V lost 2 bases and J lost 8; bases outside the gene matches: 8. Germline V gene sequence: CDR1 GTSNPN, CDR2 SVGIG (reference sequence). The CDR3 is 14 residues long.

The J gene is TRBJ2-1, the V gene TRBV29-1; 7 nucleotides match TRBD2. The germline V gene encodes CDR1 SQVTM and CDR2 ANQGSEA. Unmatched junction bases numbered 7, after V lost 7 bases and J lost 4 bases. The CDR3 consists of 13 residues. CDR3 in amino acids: CSAAWGGYNEQFF. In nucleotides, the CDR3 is TGCAGCGCCGCATGGGGGGGGTACAATGAGCAGTTCTTC.

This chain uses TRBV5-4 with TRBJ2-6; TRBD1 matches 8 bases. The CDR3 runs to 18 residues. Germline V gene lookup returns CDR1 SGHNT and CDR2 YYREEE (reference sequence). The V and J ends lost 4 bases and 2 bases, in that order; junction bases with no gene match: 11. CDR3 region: CASSAGTGRLPGANVLTF. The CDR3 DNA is TGTGCCAGCAGCGCTGGGACAGGTAGACTCCCTGGGGCCAACGTCCTGACTTTC.

This CDR3 reads CASSIGYEQYF. In nucleotides, the CDR3 is TGTGCCAGCAGTATCGGCTACGAGCAGTACTTC. The chain is built from TRBV7-9 and TRBJ2-7; D is undetermined. Germline V CDR1 and CDR2: SEHNR, FQNEAQ (reference sequence). The CDR3 consists of 11 residues. V lost 6 bases and J lost 3, with 6 bases in between. The whole variable domain, filled in from reference TRBV7-9 and TRBJ2-7, reads DTGVSQNPRHKITKRGQNVTFRCDPISEHNRLYWYRQTLGQGPEFLTYFQNEAQLEKSRLLSDRFSAERPKGSFSTLEIQRTEQGDSAMYLCASSIGYEQYFGPGTRLTVT.

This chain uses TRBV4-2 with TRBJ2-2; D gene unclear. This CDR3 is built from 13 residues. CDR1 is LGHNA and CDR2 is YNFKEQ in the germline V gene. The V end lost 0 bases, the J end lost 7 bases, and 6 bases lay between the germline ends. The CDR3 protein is CASSQDLVGELFF. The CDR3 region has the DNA TGTGCCAGCAGCCAAGACCTAGTCGGGGAGCTGTTTTTT.

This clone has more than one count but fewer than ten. The CDR3 reads CASSSPGTGSLGEQYF. CDR3 bases: TGTGCCAGCAGCTCTCCCGGGACGGGGAGCCTGGGCGAGCAGTACTTC. The V gene is TRBV28, the J gene TRBJ2-7; D could derive from TRBD1 or TRBD2 (5 bases each). V was clipped by 6 bases and J by 6 bases, with 24 bases between them. This CDR3 has 16 residues. CDR1 MDHEN and CDR2 SYDVKM come from the germline V gene.

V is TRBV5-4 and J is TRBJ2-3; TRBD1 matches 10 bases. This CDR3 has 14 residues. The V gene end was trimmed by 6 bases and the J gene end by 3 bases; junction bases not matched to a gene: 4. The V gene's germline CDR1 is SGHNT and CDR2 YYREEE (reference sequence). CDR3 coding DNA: TGTGCCAGCACCCGGACAGGGGGTACAGATACGCAGTATTTT. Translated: CASTRTGGTDTQYF.

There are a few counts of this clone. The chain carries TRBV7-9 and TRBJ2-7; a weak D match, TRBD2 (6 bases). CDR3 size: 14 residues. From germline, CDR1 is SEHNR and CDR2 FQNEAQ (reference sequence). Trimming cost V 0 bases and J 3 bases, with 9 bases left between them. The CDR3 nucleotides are TGTGCCAGCAGCTTAGCAGCGGGCGGCTACGAGCAGTACTTC. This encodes CASSLAAGGYEQYF.

The CDR3 region is CASIADQGYNEQFF. Written as DNA, the CDR3 is TGTGCCAGCATTGCGGATCAGGGATACAATGAGCAGTTCTTC. This rearrangement joins TRBV7-2 to TRBJ2-1, with D possibly TRBD1 on 5 matching bases. CDR1 and CDR2 from the germline V gene are SGHTA and FQGNSA. The V gene lost 7 bases and the J gene lost 4 bases, with 14 bases spanning the gap. The CDR3 loop spans 14 amino acids.

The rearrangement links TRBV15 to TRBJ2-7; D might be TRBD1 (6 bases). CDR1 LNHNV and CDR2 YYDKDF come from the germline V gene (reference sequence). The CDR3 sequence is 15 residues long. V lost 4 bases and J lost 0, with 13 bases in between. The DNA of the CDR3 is TGTGCCACCAGCACCGGGACACTTTTCTCCTACGAGCAGTACTTC. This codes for CATSTGTLFSYEQYF.

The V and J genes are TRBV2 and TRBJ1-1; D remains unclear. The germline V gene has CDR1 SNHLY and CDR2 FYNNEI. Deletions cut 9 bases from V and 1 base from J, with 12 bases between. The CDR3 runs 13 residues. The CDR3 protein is CASQTGSNTEAFF. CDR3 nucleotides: TGTGCCAGTCAGACTGGATCGAACACTGAAGCTTTCTTT. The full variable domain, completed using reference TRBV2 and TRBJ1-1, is EPEVTQTPSHQVTQMGQEVILRCVPISNHLYFYWYRQILGQKVEFLVSFYNNEISEKSEIFDDQFSVERPDGSNFTLKIRSTKLEDSAMYFCASQTGSNTEAFFGQGTRLTVV.

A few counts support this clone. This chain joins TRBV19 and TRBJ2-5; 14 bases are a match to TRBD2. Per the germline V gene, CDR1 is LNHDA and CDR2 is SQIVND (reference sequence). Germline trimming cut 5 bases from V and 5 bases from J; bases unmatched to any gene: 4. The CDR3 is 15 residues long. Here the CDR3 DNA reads TGTGCCAGTAGTCCCCGGACTAGCGGGAGGGAGACCCAGTACTTC. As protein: CASSPRTSGRETQYF.